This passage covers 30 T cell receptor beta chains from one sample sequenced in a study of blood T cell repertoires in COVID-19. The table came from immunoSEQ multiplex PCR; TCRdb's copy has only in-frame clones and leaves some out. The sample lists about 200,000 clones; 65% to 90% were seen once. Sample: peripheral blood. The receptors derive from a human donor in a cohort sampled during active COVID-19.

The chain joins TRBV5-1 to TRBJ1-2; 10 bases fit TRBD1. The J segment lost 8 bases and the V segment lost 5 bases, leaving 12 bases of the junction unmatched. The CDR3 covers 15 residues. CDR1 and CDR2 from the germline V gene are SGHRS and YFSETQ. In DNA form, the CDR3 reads TGCGCCAGCAGTTTAGCAACCGGGACAGGGGTGGGCTACACCTTC. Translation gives CASSLATGTGVGYTF.

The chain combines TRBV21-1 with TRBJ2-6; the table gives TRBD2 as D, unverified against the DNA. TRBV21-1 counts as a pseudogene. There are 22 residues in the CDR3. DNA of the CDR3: TGTGCCAGCAGCAAAGAAGTCCGACTAGCGGCTACGCCACACTCTGGGGCCAACGTCCTGACTTTC. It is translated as CASSKEVRLAATPHSGANVLTF.

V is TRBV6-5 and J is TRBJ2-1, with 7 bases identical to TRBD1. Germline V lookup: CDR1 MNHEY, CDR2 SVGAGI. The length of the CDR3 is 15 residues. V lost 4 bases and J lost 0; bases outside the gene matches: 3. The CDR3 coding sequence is TGTGCCAGCAGTTCGACAGGGAGCTCCTACAATGAGCAGTTCTTC. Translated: CASSSTGSSYNEQFF.

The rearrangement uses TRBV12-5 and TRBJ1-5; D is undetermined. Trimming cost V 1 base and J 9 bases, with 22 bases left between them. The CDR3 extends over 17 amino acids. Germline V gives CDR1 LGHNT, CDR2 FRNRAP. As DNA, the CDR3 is TGTGCTAGTGGTTTGGATCCAGCGGCTTCCGGAAAAGGGCCCCAGCATTTT. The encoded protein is CASGLDPAASGKGPQHF.

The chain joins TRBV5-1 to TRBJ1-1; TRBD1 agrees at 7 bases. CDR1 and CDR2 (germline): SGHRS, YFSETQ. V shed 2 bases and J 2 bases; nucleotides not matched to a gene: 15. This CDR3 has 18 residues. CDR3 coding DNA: TGCGCCAGCAGCTTTTTGGGGTACAGGGGTGATGGTAACACTGAAGCTTTCTTT. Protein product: CASSFLGYRGDGNTEAFF.

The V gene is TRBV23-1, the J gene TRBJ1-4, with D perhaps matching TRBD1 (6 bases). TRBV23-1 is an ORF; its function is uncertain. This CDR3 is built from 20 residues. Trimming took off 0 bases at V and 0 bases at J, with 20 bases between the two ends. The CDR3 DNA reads TGCGCCAGCAGTCAATCTTGGACAGCCGGGACCCCTGCAACTAATGAAAAACTGTTTTTT. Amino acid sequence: CASSQSWTAGTPATNEKLFF.

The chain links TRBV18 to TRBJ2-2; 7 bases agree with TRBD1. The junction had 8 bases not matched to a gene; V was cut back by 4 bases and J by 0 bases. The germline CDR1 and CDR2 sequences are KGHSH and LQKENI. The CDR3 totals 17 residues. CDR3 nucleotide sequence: TGTGCCAGCTCACGCTCCAACAGGGGAGCGAACACCGGGGAGCTGTTTTTT. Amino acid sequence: CASSRSNRGANTGELFF.

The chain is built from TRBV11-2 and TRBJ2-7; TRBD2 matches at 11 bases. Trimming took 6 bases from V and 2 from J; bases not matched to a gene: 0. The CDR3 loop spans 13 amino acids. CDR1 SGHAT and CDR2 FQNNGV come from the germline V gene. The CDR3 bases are TGTGCCAGCAGGACTAGCGGGGCCTACGAGCAGTACTTC. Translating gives CASRTSGAYEQYF.

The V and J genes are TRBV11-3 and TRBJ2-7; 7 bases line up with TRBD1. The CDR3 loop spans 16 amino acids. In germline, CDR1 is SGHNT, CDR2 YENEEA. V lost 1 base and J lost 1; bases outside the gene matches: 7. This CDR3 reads CASSLGTGRTSYEQYF. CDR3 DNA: TGTGCCAGCAGCTTAGGGACAGGACGGACTTCCTACGAGCAGTACTTC.

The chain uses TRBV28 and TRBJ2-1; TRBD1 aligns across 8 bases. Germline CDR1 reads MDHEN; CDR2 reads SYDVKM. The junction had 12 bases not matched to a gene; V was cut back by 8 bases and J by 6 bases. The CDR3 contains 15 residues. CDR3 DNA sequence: TGTGCCAGCCAACCCAGACAGGGGAGCATCAATGAGCAGTTCTTC. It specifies CASQPRQGSINEQFF.

As DNA, the CDR3 is TGTGCCAGCAGCTTAGATCAGGGGAGCTCTGGGGCCAACGTCCTGACTTTC. It is translated as CASSLDQGSSGANVLTF. This chain connects TRBV11-2 to TRBJ2-6; D possibly corresponds to TRBD1 (6 bases). Between the trimmed V and J ends, which lost 0 bases and 0 bases, there was a span of 9 bases. This CDR3 comprises 17 residues. Germline V gives CDR1 SGHAT, CDR2 FQNNGV.

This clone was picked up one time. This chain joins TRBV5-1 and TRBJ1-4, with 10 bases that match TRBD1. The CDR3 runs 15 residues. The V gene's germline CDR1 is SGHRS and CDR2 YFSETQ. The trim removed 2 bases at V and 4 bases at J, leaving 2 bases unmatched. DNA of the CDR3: TGCGCCAGCAGCTTAGGACAGGGGGGTAATGAAAAACTGTTTTTT. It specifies CASSLGQGGNEKLFF.

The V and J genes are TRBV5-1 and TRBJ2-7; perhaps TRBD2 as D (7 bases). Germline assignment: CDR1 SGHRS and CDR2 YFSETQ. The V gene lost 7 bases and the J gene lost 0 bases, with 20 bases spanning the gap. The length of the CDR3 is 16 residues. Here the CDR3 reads CASRSLGGLVSYEQYF. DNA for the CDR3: TGCGCCAGCCGCTCCCTCGGGGGGCTAGTCTCCTACGAGCAGTACTTC.

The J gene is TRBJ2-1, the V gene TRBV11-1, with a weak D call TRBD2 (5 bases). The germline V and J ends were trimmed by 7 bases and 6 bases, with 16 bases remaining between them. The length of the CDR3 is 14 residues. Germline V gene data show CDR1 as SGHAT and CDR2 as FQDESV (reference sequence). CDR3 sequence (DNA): TGTGCCAGCACTAAATATGGAGGTCGCAATGAGCAGTTCTTC. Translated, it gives CASTKYGGRNEQFF.

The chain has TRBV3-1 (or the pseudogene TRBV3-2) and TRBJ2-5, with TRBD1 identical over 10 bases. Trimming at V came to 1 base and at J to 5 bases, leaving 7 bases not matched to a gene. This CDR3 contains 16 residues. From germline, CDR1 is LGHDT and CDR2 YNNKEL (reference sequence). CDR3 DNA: TGTGCCAGCAGCCAAGTCGGGACAGGGGTGGGGGAGACCCAGTACTTC. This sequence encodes CASSQVGTGVGETQYF.

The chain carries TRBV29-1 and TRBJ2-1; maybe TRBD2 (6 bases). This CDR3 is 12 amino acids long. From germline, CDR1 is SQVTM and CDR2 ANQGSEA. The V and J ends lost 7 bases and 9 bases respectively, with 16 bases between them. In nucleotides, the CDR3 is TGCAGCGCGTCCGTGACTAGTAGTGAGCAGTTCTTC. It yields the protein CSASVTSSEQFF.

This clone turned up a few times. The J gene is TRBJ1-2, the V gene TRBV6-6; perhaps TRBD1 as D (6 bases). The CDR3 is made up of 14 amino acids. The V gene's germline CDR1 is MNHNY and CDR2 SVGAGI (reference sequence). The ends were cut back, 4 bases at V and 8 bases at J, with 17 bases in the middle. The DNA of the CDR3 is TGTGCCAGCAGTTCCCCGACAGGACTTTCAGGCTACACCTTC. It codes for CASSSPTGLSGYTF.

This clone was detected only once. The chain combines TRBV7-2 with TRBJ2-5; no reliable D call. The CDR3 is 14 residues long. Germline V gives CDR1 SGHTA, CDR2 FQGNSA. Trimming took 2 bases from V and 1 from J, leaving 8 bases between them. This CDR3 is CASSLLLRQETQYF. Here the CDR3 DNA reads TGTGCCAGCAGCTTACTCTTGCGCCAAGAGACCCAGTACTTC. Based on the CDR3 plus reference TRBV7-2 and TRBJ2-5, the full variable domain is GAGVSQSPSNKVTEKGKDVELRCDPISGHTALYWYRQSLGQGLEFLIYFQGNSAPDKSGLPSDRFSAERTGGSVSTLTIQRTQQEDSAVYLCASSLLLRQETQYFGPGTRLLVL.

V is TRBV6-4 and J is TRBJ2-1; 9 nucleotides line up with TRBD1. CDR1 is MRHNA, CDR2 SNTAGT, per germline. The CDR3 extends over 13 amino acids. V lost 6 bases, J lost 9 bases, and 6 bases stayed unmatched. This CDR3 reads CASRDTGGSEQFF. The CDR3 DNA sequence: TGTGCCAGCAGAGATACAGGGGGCAGTGAGCAGTTCTTC.

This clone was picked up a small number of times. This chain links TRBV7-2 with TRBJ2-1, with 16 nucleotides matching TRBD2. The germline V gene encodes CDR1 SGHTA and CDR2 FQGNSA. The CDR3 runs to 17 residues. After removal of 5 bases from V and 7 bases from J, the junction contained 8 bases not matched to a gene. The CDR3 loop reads CASSLGLAGGGANEQFF. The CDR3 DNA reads TGTGCCAGCAGCCTGGGACTAGCGGGAGGGGGGGCAAATGAGCAGTTCTTC.

Here the CDR3 reads CASSELGTGAHEQYF. CDR3 DNA sequence: TGTGCCAGCAGTGAACTCGGGACAGGGGCCCACGAGCAGTACTTC. V is TRBV25-1 and J is TRBJ2-7, with 10 bases identical to TRBD1. J was trimmed by 5 bases and V by 2 bases; bases with no gene match: 6. Germline loops: CDR1 MGHDK, CDR2 SYGVNS. The CDR3 is 15 residues long.

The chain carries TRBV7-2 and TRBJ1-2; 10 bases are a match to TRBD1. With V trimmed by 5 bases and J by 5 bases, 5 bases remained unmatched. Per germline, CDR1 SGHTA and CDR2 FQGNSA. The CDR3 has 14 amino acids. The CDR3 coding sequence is TGTGCCAGCAGCCCGGACAGGGGGATATATGGCTACACCTTC. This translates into CASSPDRGIYGYTF.

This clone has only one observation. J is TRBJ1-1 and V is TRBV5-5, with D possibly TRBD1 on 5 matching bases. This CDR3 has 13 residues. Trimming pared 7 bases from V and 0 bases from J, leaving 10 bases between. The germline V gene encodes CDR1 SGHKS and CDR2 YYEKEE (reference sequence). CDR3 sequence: CASFRDMNTEAFF. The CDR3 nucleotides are TGTGCCAGCTTCAGGGATATGAACACTGAAGCTTTCTTT.

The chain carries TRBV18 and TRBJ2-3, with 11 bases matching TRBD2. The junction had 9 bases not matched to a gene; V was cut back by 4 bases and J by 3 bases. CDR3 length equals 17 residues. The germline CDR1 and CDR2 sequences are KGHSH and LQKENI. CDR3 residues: CASSQRLAGGLTDTQYF. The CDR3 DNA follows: TGTGCCAGCTCACAGAGATTAGCGGGAGGGTTAACAGATACGCAGTATTTT.

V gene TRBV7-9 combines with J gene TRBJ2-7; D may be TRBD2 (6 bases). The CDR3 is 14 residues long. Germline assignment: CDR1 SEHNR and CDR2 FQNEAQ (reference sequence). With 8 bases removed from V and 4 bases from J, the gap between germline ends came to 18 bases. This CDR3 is CASAGRSRRYEQYF. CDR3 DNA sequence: TGTGCCAGCGCGGGGCGATCAAGGAGGTACGAGCAGTACTTC.

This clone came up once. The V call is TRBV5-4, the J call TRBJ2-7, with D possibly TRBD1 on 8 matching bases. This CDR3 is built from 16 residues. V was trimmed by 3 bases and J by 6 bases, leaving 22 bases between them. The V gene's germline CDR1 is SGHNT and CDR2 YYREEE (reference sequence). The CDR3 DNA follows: TGTGCCAGCAGCTCTCTGGATCGGACAGGGAGGGGCGAGCAGTACTTC. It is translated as CASSSLDRTGRGEQYF.

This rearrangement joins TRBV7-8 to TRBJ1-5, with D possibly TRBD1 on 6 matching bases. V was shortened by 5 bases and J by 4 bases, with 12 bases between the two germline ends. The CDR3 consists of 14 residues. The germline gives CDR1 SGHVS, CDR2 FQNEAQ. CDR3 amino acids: CASSATRGNQPQHF. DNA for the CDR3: TGTGCCAGCAGCGCCACAAGGGGGAATCAGCCCCAGCATTTT.

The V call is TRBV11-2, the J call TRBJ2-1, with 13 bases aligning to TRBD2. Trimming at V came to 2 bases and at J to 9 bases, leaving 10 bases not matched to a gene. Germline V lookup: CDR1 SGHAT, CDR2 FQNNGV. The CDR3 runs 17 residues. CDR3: CASSLNLAGLAGAEQFF. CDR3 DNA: TGTGCCAGCAGCTTAAACTTGGCCGGACTAGCGGGAGCTGAGCAGTTCTTC.

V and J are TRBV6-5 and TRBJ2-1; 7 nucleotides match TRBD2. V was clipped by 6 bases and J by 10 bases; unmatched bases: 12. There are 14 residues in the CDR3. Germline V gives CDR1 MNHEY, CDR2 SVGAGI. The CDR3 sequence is CASSPTTTRGEQFF. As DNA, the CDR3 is TGTGCCAGCAGCCCCACGACTACGCGGGGGGAGCAGTTCTTC.

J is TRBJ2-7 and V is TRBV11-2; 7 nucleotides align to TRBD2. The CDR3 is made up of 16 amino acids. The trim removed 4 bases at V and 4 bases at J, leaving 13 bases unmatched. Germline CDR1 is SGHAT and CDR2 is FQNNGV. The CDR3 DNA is TGTGCCAGCAGCTCCAGGAGGGAGAGTAGCGGGTACGAGCAGTACTTC. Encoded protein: CASSSRRESSGYEQYF.